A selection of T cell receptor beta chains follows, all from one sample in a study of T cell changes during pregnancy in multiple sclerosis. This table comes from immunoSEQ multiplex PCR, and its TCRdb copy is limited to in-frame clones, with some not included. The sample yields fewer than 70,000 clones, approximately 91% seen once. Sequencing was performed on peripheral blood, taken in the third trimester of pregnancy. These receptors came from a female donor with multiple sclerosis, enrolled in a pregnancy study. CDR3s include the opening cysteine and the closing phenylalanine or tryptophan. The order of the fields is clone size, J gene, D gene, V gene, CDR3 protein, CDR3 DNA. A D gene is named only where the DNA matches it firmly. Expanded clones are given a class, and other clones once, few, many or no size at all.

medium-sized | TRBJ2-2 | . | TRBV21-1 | CASSKGQNTGELFF | TGTGCCAGCAGCAAAGGACAGAACACCGGGGAGCTGTTTTTT
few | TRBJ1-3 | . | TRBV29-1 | CSVVRGSGNTIYF | TGCAGCGTTGTCCGGGGATCTGGAAACACCATATATTTT
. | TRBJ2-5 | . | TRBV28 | CASSAPYPVSGGETQYF | TGTGCCAGCAGTGCGCCCTATCCCGTCTCCGGCGGGGAGACCCAGTACTTC
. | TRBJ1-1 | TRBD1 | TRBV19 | CASSTPGQGTEAFF | TGTGCCAGTAGTACCCCGGGACAGGGGACTGAAGCTTTCTTT
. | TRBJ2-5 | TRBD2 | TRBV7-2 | CASSQTPQLAGAQYF | TGTGCCAGCAGCCAAACCCCCCAACTAGCGGGGGCCCAGTACTTC
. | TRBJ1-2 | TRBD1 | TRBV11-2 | CASSPVGGQGYGYTF | TGTGCCAGCAGCCCAGTGGGGGGACAGGGCTATGGCTACACCTTC
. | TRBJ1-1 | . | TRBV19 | CASSLQGLNTEAFF | TGTGCCAGTAGTCTCCAGGGGCTGAACACTGAAGCTTTCTTT
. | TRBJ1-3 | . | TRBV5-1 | CASSEDSSGNTIYF | TGCGCCAGCAGCGAGGATAGCTCTGGAAACACCATATATTTT
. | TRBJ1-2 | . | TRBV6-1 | CASSYLVSSTYGYTF | TGTGCCAGCAGCTACCTAGTCAGCTCCACCTATGGCTACACCTTC
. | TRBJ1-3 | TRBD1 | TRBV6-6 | CASYGTGRVSGNTIYF | TGTGCCAGCTACGGGACAGGGCGTGTTTCTGGAAACACCATATATTTT
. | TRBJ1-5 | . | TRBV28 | CASSFVQFNQPQHF | TGTGCCAGCAGTTTCGTACAGTTCAATCAGCCCCAGCATTTT
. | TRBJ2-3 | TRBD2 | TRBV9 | CASSAWGGPTDTQYF | TGTGCCAGCAGCGCGTGGGGGGGTCCCACAGATACGCAGTATTTT
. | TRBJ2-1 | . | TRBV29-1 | CSILGPYNEQFF | TGCAGCATCCTGGGGCCTTACAATGAGCAGTTCTTC
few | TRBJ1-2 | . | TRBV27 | CASSSMGAGDYGYTF | TGTGCCAGCAGTTCTATGGGGGCGGGGGACTATGGCTACACCTTC
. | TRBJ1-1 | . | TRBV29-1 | CSVERVLGPAEAFF | TGCAGCGTTGAACGCGTCTTGGGGCCAGCTGAAGCTTTCTTT
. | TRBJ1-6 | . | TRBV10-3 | CAISVSIRKRARGSPLHF | TGTGCCATCAGTGTTTCTATTCGTAAGAGGGCACGGGGTTCACCCCTCCACTTT
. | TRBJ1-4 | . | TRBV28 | CASSLPLGARKLFF | TGTGCCAGCAGTTTACCCCTGGGGGCGAGGAAACTGTTTTTT
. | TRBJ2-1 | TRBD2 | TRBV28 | CASSPWTSGGVNEQFF | TGTGCCAGCAGTCCCTGGACTAGCGGGGGGGTTAATGAGCAGTTCTTC
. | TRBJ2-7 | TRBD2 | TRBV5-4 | CASSLVGRGNFYEQYF | TGTGCCAGCAGCTTAGTGGGGCGGGGGAACTTTTACGAGCAGTACTTC
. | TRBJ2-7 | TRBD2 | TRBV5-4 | CASSPGGLAAAYEQYF | TGTGCCAGCAGCCCCGGAGGCCTAGCGGCCGCCTACGAGCAGTACTTC
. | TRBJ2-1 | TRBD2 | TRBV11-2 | CASSLVASGGPAAGEQFF | TGTGCCAGCAGCTTAGTGGCTAGCGGGGGGCCCGCGGCGGGTGAGCAGTTCTTC
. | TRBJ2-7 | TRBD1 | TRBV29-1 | CSVEQGAHEQYF | TGCAGCGTTGAACAGGGGGCCCACGAGCAGTACTTC
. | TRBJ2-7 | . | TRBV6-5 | CASSPPGGEQYF | TGTGCCAGCAGTCCCCCAGGTGGCGAGCAGTACTTC
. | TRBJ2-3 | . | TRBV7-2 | CASSPQTFTDTQYF | TGTGCCAGCAGCCCCCAGACATTCACAGATACGCAGTATTTT
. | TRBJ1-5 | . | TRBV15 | CATGQNSNQPQHF | TGTGCCACCGGACAGAATAGCAATCAGCCCCAGCATTTT
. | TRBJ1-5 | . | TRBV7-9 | CASSLADSYQPQHF | TGTGCCAGCAGCTTAGCGGACAGTTATCAGCCCCAGCATTTT
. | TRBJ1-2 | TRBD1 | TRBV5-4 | CASSSPDREGGYTF | TGTGCCAGCAGCTCTCCGGACAGGGAGGGTGGCTACACCTTC
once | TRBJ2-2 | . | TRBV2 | CASSSYGGPHTGELFF | TGTGCCAGCAGTTCTTACGGGGGGCCGCACACCGGGGAGCTGTTTTTT
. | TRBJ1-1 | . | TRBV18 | CASSRLGAPEAFF | TGTGCCAGCTCGAGGCTGGGGGCTCCCGAAGCTTTCTTT
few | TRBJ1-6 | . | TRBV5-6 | CASSPERGGDGSYNSPLHF | TGTGCCAGCAGCCCCGAAAGGGGAGGTGACGGCTCCTATAATTCACCCCTCCACTTT
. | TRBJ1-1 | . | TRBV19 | CASSIGLAHGMNTEAFF | TGTGCCAGTAGTATAGGGCTGGCTCACGGGATGAACACTGAAGCTTTCTTT
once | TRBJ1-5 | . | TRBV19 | CASSIGGENQPQHF | TGTGCCAGTAGTATAGGTGGGGAGAATCAGCCCCAGCATTTT
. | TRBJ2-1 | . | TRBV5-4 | CASSLTGQNEQFF | TGTGCCAGCAGCTTAACAGGTCAAAATGAGCAGTTCTTC
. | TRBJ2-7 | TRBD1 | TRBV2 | CASSELDREYF | TGTGCCAGCAGTGAGTTGGACAGGGAATACTTC
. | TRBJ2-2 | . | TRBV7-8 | CASSTEGAGELFF | TGTGCCAGCAGCACAGAGGGTGCCGGGGAGCTGTTTTTT
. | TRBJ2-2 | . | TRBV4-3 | CASSQVLTGELFF | TGCGCCAGCAGCCAAGTATTAACCGGGGAGCTGTTTTTT
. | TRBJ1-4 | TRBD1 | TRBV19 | CASSRDRGYTTNEKLFF | TGTGCCAGTAGTAGGGACAGGGGATACACAACTAATGAAAAACTGTTTTTT